This T cell receptor (beta chain) appears in the sequencing data of a study of control samples from healthy donors and cancer patients (dated by TCRdb to 2020 to 2021). Details on this clone: Its antigen is currently not known. No base qualities exist here, and no much larger clone lies one base off it.

The library was obtained by the immunoSEQ multiplex PCR assay. As stored in TCRdb, this immuneACCESS dataset retains in-frame rearrangements with V and J assigned. A fraction of the clones does not appear; measured against another copy, unresolved V genes explain less than half of the discrepancy, and the remainder lacks a known reason. In all, the sample holds about 160,000 clones, and roughly 94% of those were seen once. The ten largest account for 12% to 15% of the sample. CDR1 and CDR2 are read off the germline V gene (reference sequence) as MNHEY and SMNVEV. V drops 2 bases and J drops 11 bases, leaving 15 bases in between. The CDR3, cysteine through phenylalanine, is 13 amino acids long. CDR3 DNA only is kept here, 39 bases in frame from base 1.

Material for sequencing was PBMCs. The chain is encoded by TRBV27 joined to TRBJ1-1; a confident D gene designation cannot be given. The TCR originated in a man aged 55 to 70 with colorectal cancer. The DNA sequence is as follows: TGTGCCAGCAGTTTAACCGGTTCATTGGGGGCTTTCTTT. This codes for CASSLTGSLGAFF.